One sample yielded the 9 T cell receptor beta chains listed below, sequenced in a study of early T cells in non-severe SARS-CoV-2 infection. TCRdb ran MiXCR on the 5' RACE reads and lists one entry per CDR3 protein. The repertoire holds 53,000 or so distinct CDR3 sequences, with roughly 12% as singletons. The sample consisted of whole blood, taken at baseline. These receptors all come from an adult who was a healthcare worker with PCR-confirmed SARS-CoV-2 infection or an uninfected control (not recorded which).

This clonotype has just a few counts. V and J are TRBV28 and TRBJ2-6; no clear D. This CDR3 has 15 residues. Germline assignment: CDR1 MDHEN and CDR2 SYDVKM. Trimming removed 7 bases from V and 0 bases from J, with 10 bases in between. As DNA, the CDR3 is TGTGCCAGCAACCCCTCAGTCTCTGGGGCCAACGTCCTGACTTTC. Translating it yields CASNPSVSGANVLTF.

This clonotype was recorded a few times. The junction shows a germline mismatch at one end, possibly a read error. The chain links TRBV7-3 to TRBJ2-3, with D uncertain. The CDR3 is made up of 13 amino acids. Germline CDR1 is SGHTA and CDR2 is FQGTGA. The CDR3 nucleotides read TGTGTCAGCAGCTCCACCTTCACAGATACGCAGTATTTT. Translating gives CVSSSTFTDTQYF.

This clonotype has only a few counts. J is TRBJ2-3 and V is TRBV29-1; D is possibly TRBD2 (5 bases). CDR1 SQVTM and CDR2 ANQGSEA come from the germline V gene. The CDR3 spans 15 residues. V lost 2 bases to trimming and J lost 8 bases, with 20 bases between them. The CDR3 sequence: CSVEMLASRFGTQYF. The CDR3 DNA sequence: TGCAGCGTTGAAATGCTAGCTTCTCGGTTCGGTACGCAGTATTTT.

The J gene is TRBJ1-4, the V gene TRBV7-2; 8 positions match TRBD1. V dropped 5 bases and J dropped 7; count of bases not matched to a gene: 6. Germline-derived CDR1 and CDR2 are SGHTA and FQGNSA. This CDR3 has 14 residues. In DNA form, the CDR3 reads TGTGCCAGCAGCCCAGGGACAGGATTTGAAAAACTGTTTTTT. This gives the protein CASSPGTGFEKLFF.

There are a few counts of this clonotype. The CDR3 region is CASSKAQGLETQYF. CDR3 coding DNA: TGTGCCAGCAGCAAGGCCCAGGGTTTGGAGACCCAGTACTTC. This rearrangement joins TRBV7-9 to TRBJ2-5, with D perhaps matching TRBD1 (5 bases). Germline CDR1 is SEHNR and CDR2 is FQNEAQ (reference sequence). Trimming shortened V by 5 bases and J by 5 bases, and 15 bases separated the two germline ends. The CDR3 is 14 amino acids.

The V gene is TRBV7-2, the J gene TRBJ2-3, with D uncertain. This CDR3 is 12 amino acids long. Germline V gene sequence: CDR1 SGHTA, CDR2 FQGNSA. V dropped 2 bases and J dropped 2 bases, with 2 bases sitting between them. The DNA of the CDR3 is TGTGCCAGCAGCTTACCCACAGATACGCAGTATTTT. Protein: CASSLPTDTQYF.

This clonotype came up a few times. This chain uses TRBV10-1 with TRBJ2-1; TRBD2 aligns across 8 bases. Losses at the gene ends were 5 bases for V and 9 bases for J; bases not matched to a gene: 18. CDR3 size: 17 residues. Germline V gene data show CDR1 as WNHNN and CDR2 as SYGVQD (reference sequence). The CDR3 spells CASSPSGAGGPSGEQFF. The CDR3 coding sequence is TGCGCCAGCAGTCCCTCGGGTGCGGGAGGTCCCTCCGGTGAGCAGTTCTTC.

This clonotype was seen at least ten times. The rearrangement links TRBV9 to TRBJ2-5, with 8 nucleotides matching TRBD2. Germline V gene lookup returns CDR1 SGDLS and CDR2 YYNGEE. The junction had 13 bases not matched to a gene; V was cut back by 4 bases and J by 5 bases. The CDR3 is 16 residues long. For the CDR3, the DNA is TGTGCCAGCAGCTCCTTAAGCGGGAGTAATCTGGAGACCCAGTACTTC. It yields the protein CASSSLSGSNLETQYF.

The CDR3 protein is CASSMALAGVTDTQYF. The CDR3 coding sequence is TGTGCCAGCAGCATGGCACTAGCGGGTGTCACAGATACGCAGTATTTT. The rearrangement joins TRBV7-3 to TRBJ2-3, with 9 positions matching TRBD2. This CDR3 comprises 16 residues. CDR1 is SGHTA and CDR2 is FQGTGA in the germline V gene. The junction had 8 bases not matched to a gene; V was cut back by 5 bases and J by 2 bases.